The rows below give T cell receptor beta chains drawn from one sample of a study of blood T cell repertoires in COVID-19. Produced via immunoSEQ multiplex PCR; TCRdb's table is partial and in-frame only. The data contain a few hundred thousand clones, around 84% of them singletons. The sample consisted of PBMCs or T cells enriched from blood (not recorded which). All receptors derive from a man aged 25-45 years with acute COVID-19. CDR3s include the opening cysteine and the closing phenylalanine or tryptophan. D genes are given only for firm matches. Expanded clones get a size class; other rows say once, few or many, or leave the size out.

size,J,D,V,DNA,CDR3
-,TRBJ2-1,TRBD2,TRBV11-2,TGTGCCAGCATCAAAGGACTAGCGGGGGCACGCTCCTACAATGAGCAGTTCTTC,CASIKGLAGARSYNEQFF
-,TRBJ2-3,TRBD1,TRBV23-1,TGCGCCAGCAACTCCCCAACTACCTTTACAAACAGGGGGAGCACAGATACGCAGTATTTT,CASNSPTTFTNRGSTDTQYF
-,TRBJ2-1,TRBD1,TRBV6-5,TGTGCCAGCAGCCCCGACAGGGGTCTCTCCAATGAGCAGTTCTTC,CASSPDRGLSNEQFF
once,TRBJ1-5,TRBD1,TRBV24-1,TGTGCCACCTCGAGGGGGCGCCAGCCCCAGCATTTT,CATSRGRQPQHF
-,TRBJ1-5,TRBD1,TRBV2,TGTGCCAGCCACAGGGGATCGTCCAATCAGCCCCAGCATTTT,CASHRGSSNQPQHF
-,TRBJ1-3,TRBD1,TRBV27,TGTGCCAGCAGGACAGGGGGCCAAGGAAACACCATATATTTT,CASRTGGQGNTIYF
-,TRBJ2-1,TRBD1,TRBV13,TGTGCCAGCAGCAACCGACAGGGTACCTACAATGAGCAGTTCTTC,CASSNRQGTYNEQFF
-,TRBJ1-2,TRBD1,TRBV28,TGTGCCACTACTTCCGGGACAGGGTATTCCTACACCTTC,CATTSGTGYSYTF
-,TRBJ1-4,TRBD1,TRBV10-2,TGCGCCAGCGCAGGGACAGGCTCTAATGAAAAACTGTTTTTT,CASAGTGSNEKLFF
-,TRBJ2-5,-,TRBV5-1,TGCGCCAGCAGTTCCACAGGGACAAAGGTATCCCAGTACTTC,CASSSTGTKVSQYF
-,TRBJ1-1,-,TRBV12-5,TGTGCTAGTGGTTTGGACCTTTTGCGGGAAGCTTTCTTT,CASGLDLLREAFF
-,TRBJ1-1,-,TRBV7-8,TGTGCCAGCAGCTTAACGGCAGGCAACACTGAAGCTTTCTTT,CASSLTAGNTEAFF
-,TRBJ1-2,-,TRBV4-1,TGCGCCAGCAGCCAAGTACCGGACAGATTCTATGGCTACACCTTC,CASSQVPDRFYGYTF
-,TRBJ1-2,-,TRBV20-1,TGCAGTGCTAGTCCCGAACATGGTGGCTACACCTTC,CSASPEHGGYTF
-,TRBJ2-5,-,TRBV2,TGTGCCAGCATGTTGGGAACGGAGGCCGAGACCCAGTACTTC,CASMLGTEAETQYF
-,TRBJ2-1,TRBD1,TRBV7-9,TGTGCCAGCAGAGATACAGGGGTGGGTCAGTTCTTC,CASRDTGVGQFF
once,TRBJ1-3,-,TRBV14,TGTGCCAGCAGCCAAGACTTTGGAAACACCATATATTTT,CASSQDFGNTIYF
-,TRBJ2-1,TRBD2,TRBV7-3,TGTGCCAGCAGCCCCTCGAGGGGTTTAGCGGGAGTTCGAAATGAGCAGTTCTTC,CASSPSRGLAGVRNEQFF
few,TRBJ1-2,-,TRBV27,TGTGCCAGCAGTTTCGGGGACTCCTATGGCTACACCTTC,CASSFGDSYGYTF
-,TRBJ2-2,TRBD1,TRBV19,TGTGCCAGTAGTGGAAGGACAGGGAACACCGGGGAGCTGTTTTTT,CASSGRTGNTGELFF
-,TRBJ2-5,-,TRBV7-2,TGTGCCAGCAGCCCGGCGGCTACCTTACAAGAGACCCAGTACTTC,CASSPAATLQETQYF
-,TRBJ1-4,-,TRBV28,TGTGCCAGCAGTTTCAGGGTAACCTCTGAAAAACTGTTTTTT,CASSFRVTSEKLFF
-,TRBJ1-2,-,TRBV7-2,TGTGCCAGCAGCTCAAGCGGCCTTGTCAGGGGCTATGGCTACACCTTC,CASSSSGLVRGYGYTF
-,TRBJ1-2,-,TRBV2,TGTGCCAGCAGCCTGGGGGGGACGCCGGAATTC,CASSLGGTPEF
-,TRBJ1-4,TRBD1,TRBV19,TGTGCCAGCTATACGGGACAGAAAACAACTAATGAAAAACTGTTTTTT,CASYTGQKTTNEKLFF
-,TRBJ1-5,-,TRBV7-9,TGTGCCAGCAGCCCTACTAGCAATCAGCCCCAGCATTTT,CASSPTSNQPQHF
-,TRBJ1-1,-,TRBV19,TGTGCCAGCAAATCCTCCGGACAGCTGAACACTGAAGCTTTCTTT,CASKSSGQLNTEAFF
-,TRBJ1-1,-,TRBV5-1,TGTGCCAGCAAGGAACAGCACATGAACACTGAAGCTTTCTTT,CASKEQHMNTEAFF
-,TRBJ1-2,TRBD1,TRBV6-5,TGTGCCAGCAGTTACGGACAGGGAGCTAACTATGGCTACACCTTC,CASSYGQGANYGYTF
-,TRBJ2-2,-,TRBV11-2,TGTGCCAGCAGCTCGACCGGGGAGCTGTTTTTT,CASSSTGELFF
once,TRBJ2-6,-,TRBV20-1,TGCAGTGCTAGTACAGGCCTCTCTGGGGCCAACGTCCTGACTTTC,CSASTGLSGANVLTF
-,TRBJ2-3,-,TRBV6-4,TGTGCCAGCAGCGAGGGGGGGAATACGCAGTATTTT,CASSEGGNTQYF
-,TRBJ1-1,TRBD1,TRBV5-1,TGCGCCAGCAGCTTGGAGGGACAGGTCAGGATGAACACTGAAGCTTTCTTT,CASSLEGQVRMNTEAFF
few,TRBJ1-2,-,TRBV2,TGTGCCAGCAGTTACAGGTCCTATGGCTACACCTTC,CASSYRSYGYTF
-,TRBJ2-1,TRBD2,TRBV19,TGTGCCAGTAGTATTCCTGGACTAGCGGAATACAATGAGCAGTTCTTC,CASSIPGLAEYNEQFF
few,TRBJ2-5,-,TRBV5-6,TGTGCCAGCAGCTCCCGAGGAGCTAGAGCGACCCAGTACTTC,CASSSRGARATQYF
-,TRBJ2-2,-,TRBV2,TGTGCCAGCAGTCGCCTCGGGGGGGAGCTGTTTTTT,CASSRLGGELFF
-,TRBJ2-1,TRBD2,TRBV7-9,TGTGCCAGCAGCTACCGGACTAGCGGACGAAATCCAACCTACAATGAGCAGTTCTTC,CASSYRTSGRNPTYNEQFF
-,TRBJ2-3,TRBD1,TRBV19,TGTGCCAGTAGTCTCCGGGACAGGGGGAACACAGATACGCAGTATTTT,CASSLRDRGNTDTQYF
few,TRBJ2-2,TRBD2,TRBV4-1,TGCGCCAGCAGCGCGGGGGGCCGAAACACCGGGGAGCTGTTTTTT,CASSAGGRNTGELFF
few,TRBJ2-1,-,TRBV12-3/TRBV12-4,TGTGCCAGCAGGCAAACTAACAATGAGCAGTTCTTC,CASRQTNNEQFF
-,TRBJ1-1,-,TRBV29-1,TGCAGCGTTGTTTTATCGGCGGAAAAAGCTTTCTTT,CSVVLSAEKAFF
-,TRBJ1-5,-,TRBV28,TGTGCCAGCAGTTTGAGTCCTGTGCAGCCCCAGCATTTT,CASSLSPVQPQHF
once,TRBJ1-6,TRBD1,TRBV7-3,TGTGCCAGCAGCTACTCCGGGACAGGGTTTTCACCCCTCCACTTT,CASSYSGTGFSPLHF
-,TRBJ2-3,-,TRBV5-6,TGTGCCAGCAGCTTGGAAGGGGGGGGCACAGATACGCAGTATTTT,CASSLEGGGTDTQYF
-,TRBJ1-4,-,TRBV5-1,TGTGCCAGCAGCTCTTCGACAGGAGTTAATGAAAAACTGTTTTTT,CASSSSTGVNEKLFF
once,TRBJ1-1,-,TRBV19,TGTGCCAGTAGTATTAAGACAGGAGTGAACACTGAAGCTTTCTTT,CASSIKTGVNTEAFF
-,TRBJ1-2,-,TRBV10-2,TGCGCCAGCAGTGAGCAGGGGTACGCTGGCTACACCTTC,CASSEQGYAGYTF
-,TRBJ2-1,-,TRBV2,TGTGCCAGCAGTGAAACTCTCGAGGAGTTCTTC,CASSETLEEFF
-,TRBJ1-4,-,TRBV10-3,TGTGCCATCTCATCAACTAATGAAAAACTGTTTTTT,CAISSTNEKLFF
-,TRBJ2-1,TRBD2,TRBV9,TGTGCCAGCAGCGTAGCTATTAGCGGGAATGAGCAGTTCTTC,CASSVAISGNEQFF
-,TRBJ2-1,-,TRBV24-1,TGTGCCACCAGTGTAAGGGAGGCTAACAATGAGCAGTTCTTC,CATSVREANNEQFF
-,TRBJ2-1,-,TRBV3-1/TRBV3-2,TGTGCCAGCAGCCAAGATCTGAGCTCCTACAATGAGCAGTTCTTC,CASSQDLSSYNEQFF
-,TRBJ1-2,-,TRBV18,TGTGCCAGCTCACCAATAGGAAGTCTTAGCGACTATGGCTACACCTTC,CASSPIGSLSDYGYTF
-,TRBJ1-1,-,TRBV30,TGTGCCTGGAGTGTATTTCTTGCTGAAGCTTTCTTT,CAWSVFLAEAFF
-,TRBJ2-1,TRBD2,TRBV27,TGTGCCAGCAGTTTCTCGACTAGCGGGGATAACAATGAGCAGTTCTTC,CASSFSTSGDNNEQFF
-,TRBJ1-3,-,TRBV27,TGTGCCAGCAGGCCGGGACTTGGGGGAAACACCATATATTTT,CASRPGLGGNTIYF
-,TRBJ1-2,TRBD1,TRBV18,TGTGCCAGCTCAGAACTCGGGACAGGGGGAACTAATGGCTACACCTTC,CASSELGTGGTNGYTF
once,TRBJ2-2,TRBD2,TRBV7-6,TGTGCCAGCAGCTTAGTGGCTAGCGGGAACACCGGGGAGCTGTTTTTT,CASSLVASGNTGELFF